Sequencing of this TCR beta chain was carried out in a study of T cells after yellow fever vaccination. Whole-study findings and limits: Any FACS-sorted repertoire could hold abundant clonotypes that contaminate it from the bulk population. The secondary response peaked faster, at day 5 versus 15, but was weaker. Post-booster repertoires contained most primary-vaccination clones again (about 95% CD4, roughly 90% CD8).

Germline values: CDR1 SGHVS, CDR2 FQNEAQ. Trimming removed 5 bases from V and 5 bases from J, with 15 bases in between. The CDR3 is 14 residues long. This clonotype was recorded many times. Its target is unknown. For TCR, cDNA came from 5'RACE template switching, which added a universal primer site and UMIs. TCRdb passed the 5' RACE reads through MiXCR, listing each CDR3 protein once. The sample records approximately 250,000 distinct CDR3 sequences, about 3.7% being singletons. This sample comprised PBMCs, obtained 15 days after the yellow fever booster vaccination. The chain employs TRBV7-8 and TRBJ2-5; TRBD2 might be the D (5 bases). The receptor's source is a man aged 18 to 29 who received the YFV17D yellow fever vaccine. CDR3 bases: TGTGCCAGCAGCAACGGGATAGCTTGGGAGACCCAGTACTTC. Its protein product is CASSNGIAWETQYF.